The clone carrying this T cell receptor (beta chain) showed up many times. Antigen specificity is unknown. This record comes from a study of metastatic and nonmetastatic thyroid tumors. Study at large: The authors compared repertoires across blood and tumor or nodule tissue from malignant and benign thyroid patients.

Study results and limitations: As reported, TCR beta diversity in blood and tumor was significantly higher in malignant thyroid tumors than in benign nodules.

All patients were untreated before thyroid surgery. As handled by the study authors: What underpinned the distant-metastasis classifier for papillary thyroid cancer was the set of CDR3 differences across clinicopathological groups. TCRdb re-called the PCR reads through MiXCR. The V and J calls reflect TCRdb's pipeline rather than the authors' work. The sample lists 64,000 or so clones, about a sixth occurring once. Germline V lookup: CDR1 SGHRS, CDR2 YFSETQ. The CDR3 length is 15 residues. The ends were cut back, 0 bases at V and 4 bases at J, with 10 bases in the middle. The sample consisted of blood. The TCR originated in a male donor with papillary thyroid cancer or a benign thyroid nodule (not recorded which). Some clones in this sample may be carry-over from other donors' samples. The gene calls are TRBV5-1 and TRBJ1-4; weak D call: TRBD1 (6 bases). The CDR3 region has the DNA TGCGCCAGCAGCTTGGAAGCAGGGGATAATGAAAAACTGTTTTTT. This codes for CASSLEAGDNEKLFF.